This T cell receptor (beta chain) was sequenced during a study of cytomegalovirus exposure and HLA in healthy donors. Study observations and caveats: Both high specificity and high sensitivity reportedly marked the classifier's diagnosis of cytomegalovirus status. Later on, a genetic analysis was performed. It linked a missense variant in DCLRE1C with V- and J-gene trimming of TCR beta. Later work showed greater clonal expansion in HLA-associated TCR beta chains than in equally common others. The study put roughly 160 TCR beta chains on its list as cytomegalovirus-associated.

Trimming cost V 2 bases and J 6 bases, with 11 bases left between them. From germline, CDR1 is SGHRS and CDR2 YFSETQ. The CDR3 length is 13 residues. PCR amplification relied on 60 Vbeta primers (plus 13 Jbeta primers). Sequencing used immunoSEQ multiplex PCR; TCRdb keeps in-frame clones, though not all of them. The repertoire includes over 150,000 clones, about 77% of them detected once, and roughly 1.2% sits in the top ten. Comments on this clone: The antigen is unknown.

Sequencing was done on a sample of PBMCs. The receptor's source is a woman aged 50 to 60 in good health and CMV-seronegative. The V and J genes are TRBV5-1 and TRBJ1-1; no clear D. CDR3 in DNA: TGCGCCAGCAGCTTTCCGGGGATCCCTGAAGCTTTCTTT. Protein: CASSFPGIPEAFF. Based on the CDR3 plus reference TRBV5-1 and TRBJ1-1, the full variable domain is KAGVTQTPRYLIKTRGQQVTLSCSPISGHRSVSWYQQTPGQGLQFLFEYFSETQRNKGNFPGRFSGRQFSNSRSEMNVSTLELGDSALYLCASSFPGIPEAFFGQGTRLTVV.